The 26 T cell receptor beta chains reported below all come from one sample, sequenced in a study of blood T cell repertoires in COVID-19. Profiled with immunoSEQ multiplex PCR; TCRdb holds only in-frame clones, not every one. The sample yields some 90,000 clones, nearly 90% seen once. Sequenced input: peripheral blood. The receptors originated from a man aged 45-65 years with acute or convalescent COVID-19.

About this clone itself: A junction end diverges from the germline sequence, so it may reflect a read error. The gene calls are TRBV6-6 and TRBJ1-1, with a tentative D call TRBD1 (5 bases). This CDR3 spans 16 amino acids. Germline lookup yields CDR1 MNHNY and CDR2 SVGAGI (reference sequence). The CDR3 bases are TGTGCCAGCCGGGGGGGTGGAGGGCGGCGAAACAATGAAGCTTTCTTT. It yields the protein CASRGGGGRRNNEAFF.

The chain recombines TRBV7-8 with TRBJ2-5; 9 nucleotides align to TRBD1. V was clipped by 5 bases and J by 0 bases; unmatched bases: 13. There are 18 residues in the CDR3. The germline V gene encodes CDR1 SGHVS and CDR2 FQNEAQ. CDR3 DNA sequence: TGTGCCAGCAGCCTGACAGGGGGTAGGGGGTATTACCAAGAGACCCAGTACTTC. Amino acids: CASSLTGGRGYYQETQYF. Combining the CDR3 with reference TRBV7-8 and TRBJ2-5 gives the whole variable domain GAGVSQSPRYKVAKRGQDVALRCDPISGHVSLFWYQQALGQGPEFLTYFQNEAQLDKSGLPSDRFFAERPEGSVSTLKIQRTQQEDSAVYLCASSLTGGRGYYQETQYFGPGTRLLVL.

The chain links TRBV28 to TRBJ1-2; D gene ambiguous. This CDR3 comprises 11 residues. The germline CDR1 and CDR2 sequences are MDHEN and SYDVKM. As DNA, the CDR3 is TGTGGAGGATCCGAGATCTATGGCTACACCTTC. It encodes CGGSEIYGYTF.

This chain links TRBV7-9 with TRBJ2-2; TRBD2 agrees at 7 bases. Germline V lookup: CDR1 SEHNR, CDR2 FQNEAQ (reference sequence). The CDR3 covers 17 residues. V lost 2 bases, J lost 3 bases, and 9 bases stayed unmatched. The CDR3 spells CASSLKEGTTHTGELFF. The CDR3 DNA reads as TGTGCCAGCAGCTTAAAGGAGGGGACTACGCACACCGGGGAGCTGTTTTTT.

CDR3 DNA: TGTGCCAGCAGCTTAATCCTCGGGGAGCAGTACTTC. It encodes CASSLILGEQYF. The J gene is TRBJ2-7, the V gene TRBV7-9; D is undetermined. This CDR3 has 12 residues. Germline lookup yields CDR1 SEHNR and CDR2 FQNEAQ (reference sequence). The ends were cut back, 2 bases at V and 7 bases at J, with 9 bases in the middle.

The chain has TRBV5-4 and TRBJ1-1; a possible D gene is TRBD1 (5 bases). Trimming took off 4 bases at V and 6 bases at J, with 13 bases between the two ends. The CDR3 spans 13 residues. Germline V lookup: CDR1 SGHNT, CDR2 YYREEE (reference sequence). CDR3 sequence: CASSPGLVAEAFF. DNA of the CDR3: TGTGCCAGCAGCCCAGGGTTAGTGGCTGAAGCTTTCTTT. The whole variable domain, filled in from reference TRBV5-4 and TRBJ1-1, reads ETGVTQSPTHLIKTRGQQVTLRCSSQSGHNTVSWYQQALGQGPQFIFQYYREEENGRGNFPPRFSGLQFPNYSSELNVNALELDDSALYLCASSPGLVAEAFFGQGTRLTVV.

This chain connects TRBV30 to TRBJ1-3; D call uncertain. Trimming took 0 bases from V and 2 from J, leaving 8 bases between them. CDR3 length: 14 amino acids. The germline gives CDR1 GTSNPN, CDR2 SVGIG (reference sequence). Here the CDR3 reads CAWSVGGPGNTIYF. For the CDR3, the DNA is TGTGCCTGGAGTGTAGGAGGTCCTGGAAACACCATATATTTT.

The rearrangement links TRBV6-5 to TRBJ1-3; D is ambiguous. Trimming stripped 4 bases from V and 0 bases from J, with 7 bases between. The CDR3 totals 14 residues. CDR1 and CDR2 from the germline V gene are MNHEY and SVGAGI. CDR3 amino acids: CASSSSGSGNTIYF. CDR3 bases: TGTGCCAGCAGTTCGTCAGGCTCTGGAAACACCATATATTTT.

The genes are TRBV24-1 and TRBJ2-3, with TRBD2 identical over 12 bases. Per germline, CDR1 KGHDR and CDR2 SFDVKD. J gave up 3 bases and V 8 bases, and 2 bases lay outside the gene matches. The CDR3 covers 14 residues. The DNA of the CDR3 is TGTGCCACCACTAGCGGGGGGGAAACAGATACGCAGTATTTT. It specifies CATTSGGETDTQYF.

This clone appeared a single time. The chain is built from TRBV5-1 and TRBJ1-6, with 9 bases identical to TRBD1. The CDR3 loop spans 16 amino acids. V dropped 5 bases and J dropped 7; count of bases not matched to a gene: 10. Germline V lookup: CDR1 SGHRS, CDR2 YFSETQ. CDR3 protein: CASRSRTGERNSPLHF. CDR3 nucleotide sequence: TGCGCCAGCAGAAGCCGGACAGGGGAGAGGAATTCACCCCTCCACTTT.

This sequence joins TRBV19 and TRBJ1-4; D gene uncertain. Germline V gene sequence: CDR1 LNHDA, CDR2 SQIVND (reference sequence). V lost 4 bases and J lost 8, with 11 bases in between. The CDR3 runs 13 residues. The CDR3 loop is CASSTQLSEKLFF. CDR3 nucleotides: TGTGCCAGTAGTACACAGTTATCCGAAAAACTGTTTTTT.

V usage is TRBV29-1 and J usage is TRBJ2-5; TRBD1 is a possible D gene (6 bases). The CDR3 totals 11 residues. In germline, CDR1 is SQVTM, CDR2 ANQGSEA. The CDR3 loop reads CSQSRGETQYF. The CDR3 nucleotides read TGCAGTCAGTCAAGGGGGGAGACCCAGTACTTC.

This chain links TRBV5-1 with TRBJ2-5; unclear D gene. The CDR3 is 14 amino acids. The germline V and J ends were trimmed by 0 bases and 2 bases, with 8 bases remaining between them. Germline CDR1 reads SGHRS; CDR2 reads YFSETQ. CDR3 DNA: TGCGCCAGCAGCTTGGGGCAGGCGCAAGAGACCCAGTACTTC. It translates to CASSLGQAQETQYF.

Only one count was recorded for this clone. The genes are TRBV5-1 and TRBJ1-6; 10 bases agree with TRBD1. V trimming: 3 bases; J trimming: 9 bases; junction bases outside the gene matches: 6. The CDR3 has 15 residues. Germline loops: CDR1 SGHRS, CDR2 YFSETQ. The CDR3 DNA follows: TGCGCCAGCAGCTCCTCGACAGGGGGCTCTTCACCCCTCCACTTT. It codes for CASSSSTGGSSPLHF.

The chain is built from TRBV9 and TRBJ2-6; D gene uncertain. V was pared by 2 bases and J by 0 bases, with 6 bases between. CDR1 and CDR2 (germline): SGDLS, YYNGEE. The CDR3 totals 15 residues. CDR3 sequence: CASSVVSSGANVLTF. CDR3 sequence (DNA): TGTGCCAGCAGCGTCGTGAGCTCTGGGGCCAACGTCCTGACTTTC.

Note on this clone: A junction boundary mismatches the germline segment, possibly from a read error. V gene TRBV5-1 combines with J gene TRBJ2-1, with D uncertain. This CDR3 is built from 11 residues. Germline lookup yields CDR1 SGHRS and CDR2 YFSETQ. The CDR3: CASSSNNEQFF. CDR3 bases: TGCGCCAGCAGCTCCAACAATGAGCAGTTCTTC.

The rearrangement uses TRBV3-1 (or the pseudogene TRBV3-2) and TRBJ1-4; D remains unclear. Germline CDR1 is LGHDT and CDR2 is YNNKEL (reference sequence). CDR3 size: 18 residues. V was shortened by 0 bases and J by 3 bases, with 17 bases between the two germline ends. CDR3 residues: CASSQELASFRANEKLFF. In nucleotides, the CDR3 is TGTGCCAGCAGCCAAGAATTAGCAAGTTTTCGGGCTAATGAAAAACTGTTTTTT.

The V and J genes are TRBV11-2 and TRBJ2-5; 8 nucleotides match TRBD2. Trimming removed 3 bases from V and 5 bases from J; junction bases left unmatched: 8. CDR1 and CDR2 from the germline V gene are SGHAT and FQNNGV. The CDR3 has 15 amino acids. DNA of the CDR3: TGTGCCAGCAGCTTCCCGGGAGGGCGGGGGGAGACCCAGTACTTC. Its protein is CASSFPGGRGETQYF.

CDR3 nucleotides: TGTGCCAGTAGGATACAGGGGGCGCGGGACACTGAAGCTTTCTTT. This sequence encodes CASRIQGARDTEAFF. The chain recombines TRBV19 with TRBJ1-1, with 9 bases matching TRBD1. This CDR3 has 15 residues. J gave up 3 bases and V 6 bases, and 8 bases lay outside the gene matches. Germline values: CDR1 LNHDA, CDR2 SQIVND (reference sequence).

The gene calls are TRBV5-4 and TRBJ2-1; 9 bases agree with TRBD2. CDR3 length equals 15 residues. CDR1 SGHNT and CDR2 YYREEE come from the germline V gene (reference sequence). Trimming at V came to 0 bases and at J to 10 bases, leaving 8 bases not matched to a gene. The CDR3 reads CASSLDAGGVREQFF. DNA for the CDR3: TGTGCCAGCAGCTTGGACGCGGGGGGGGTGCGGGAGCAGTTCTTC.

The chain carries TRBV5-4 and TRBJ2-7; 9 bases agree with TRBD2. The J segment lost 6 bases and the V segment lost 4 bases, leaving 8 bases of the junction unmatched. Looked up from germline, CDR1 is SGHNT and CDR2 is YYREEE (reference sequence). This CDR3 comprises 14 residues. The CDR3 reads CASSRAGGSTEQYF. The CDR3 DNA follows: TGTGCCAGCAGCCGAGCGGGGGGTTCAACCGAGCAGTACTTC.

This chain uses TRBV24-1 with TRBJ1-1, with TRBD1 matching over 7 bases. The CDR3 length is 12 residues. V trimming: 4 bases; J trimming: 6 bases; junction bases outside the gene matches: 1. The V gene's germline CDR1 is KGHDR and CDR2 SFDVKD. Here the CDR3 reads CATSDDRAEAFF. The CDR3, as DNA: TGTGCCACCAGTGACGACAGGGCTGAAGCTTTCTTT.

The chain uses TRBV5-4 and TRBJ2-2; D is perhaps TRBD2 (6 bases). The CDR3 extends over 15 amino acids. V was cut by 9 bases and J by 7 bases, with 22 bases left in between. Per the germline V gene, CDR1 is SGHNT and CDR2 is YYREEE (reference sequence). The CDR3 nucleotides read TGTGCCACCGCTCCCGATCCGGGGGTGCACGGGGAGCTGTTTTTT. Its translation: CATAPDPGVHGELFF. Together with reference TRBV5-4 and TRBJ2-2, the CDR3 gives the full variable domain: ETGVTQSPTHLIKTRGQQVTLRCSSQSGHNTVSWYQQALGQGPQFIFQYYREEENGRGNFPPRFSGLQFPNYSSELNVNALELDDSALYLCATAPDPGVHGELFFGEGSRLTVL.

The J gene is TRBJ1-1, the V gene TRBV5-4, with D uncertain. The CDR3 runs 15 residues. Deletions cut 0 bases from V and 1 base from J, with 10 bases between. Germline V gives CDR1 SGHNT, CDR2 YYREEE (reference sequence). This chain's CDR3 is CASSLVGGKNTEAFF. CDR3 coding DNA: TGTGCCAGCAGCTTGGTTGGCGGTAAGAACACTGAAGCTTTCTTT.

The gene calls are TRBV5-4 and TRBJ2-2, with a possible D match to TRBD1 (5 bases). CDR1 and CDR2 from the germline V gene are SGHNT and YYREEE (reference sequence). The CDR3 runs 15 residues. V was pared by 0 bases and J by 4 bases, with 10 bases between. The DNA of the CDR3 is TGTGCCAGCAGCTTGGAGTCTCAGGGCACCGGGGAGCTGTTTTTT. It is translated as CASSLESQGTGELFF.

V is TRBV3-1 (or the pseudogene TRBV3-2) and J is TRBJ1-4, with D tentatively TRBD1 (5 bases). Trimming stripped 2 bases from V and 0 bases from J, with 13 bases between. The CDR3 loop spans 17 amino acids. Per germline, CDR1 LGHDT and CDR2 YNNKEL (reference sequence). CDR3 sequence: CASSQFRTRTTNEKLFF. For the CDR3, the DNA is TGTGCCAGCAGCCAATTCCGGACAAGAACAACTAATGAAAAACTGTTTTTT.